This T cell receptor (beta chain) was obtained from a study of cytomegalovirus exposure and HLA in healthy donors. Study in general: A previous analysis identified more than 100 million unique TCR beta sequences derived from roughly 190 million T cells. The study's findings and limits: Sequencing likely generated an artifact that appeared as a cluster of highly shared sequence variants.

This PCR relied on a set of 60 Vbeta primers and 13 Jbeta primers. This table comes from immunoSEQ multiplex PCR, and its TCRdb copy is limited to in-frame clones, with some not included. The table lists 90,000 to 140,000 clones, about 83% of them singletons, with about 5.9% in the top ten. With regard to this clone: Its antigen is unknown.

Looked up from germline, CDR1 is MNHEY and CDR2 is SVGAGI. The CDR3 consists of 14 residues. J is TRBJ2-5 and V is TRBV6-5; D possibly corresponds to TRBD2 (5 bases). The end of the DNA fits TRBJ2-7 better, so the J call may be wrong. Material: PBMCs. The TCR sequence derives from a man aged 18 to 29 in good health and CMV-seronegative. CDR3 sequence: CASSYSERTYEQYF. CDR3 DNA: TGTGCCAGCAGTTACTCCGAGCGGACCTACGAGCAGTACTTC.